These 29 T cell receptor beta chains were all obtained from the same sample, sequenced in a study of tumor-infiltrating lymphocytes in primary liver carcinoma. A constant-region primer served to make TCR beta cDNA from about 530 ng total RNA. Slightly modified ARM-PCR with three nested multiplex PCR rounds yielded TCR beta libraries. Use of TRBV1-TRBV30 forward primers with a C-beta reverse primer characterized the first two PCR rounds, which lasted around 9 cycles each. TCRdb re-analysed the multiplex PCR reads in MiXCR, keeping a single row per CDR3 protein. Among 100,000 or so distinct CDR3 sequences listed, 55% to 75% were seen once. From unsorted bulk tissue weighing roughly 17-32 mg, DNA and RNA were co-extracted. Sequenced: liver tumor tissue from sampling region 5. The subset here: tumor region T5, tumor centre. Source of these receptors: a woman aged 60-75 years with primary liver carcinoma and hepatitis B virus infection.

This clonotype was counted at least ten times. The V and J genes are TRBV7-8 and TRBJ2-3; D is uncertain. Trimming took 1 base from V and 6 from J, leaving 5 bases between them. The CDR3 contains 12 residues. Germline V lookup: CDR1 SGHVS, CDR2 FQNEAQ. Written as DNA, the CDR3 is TGTGCCAGCAGCTTAGGGTACGATACGCAGTATTTT. Protein product: CASSLGYDTQYF. Full variable domain (outside the CDR3, taken from reference TRBV7-8 and TRBJ2-3): GAGVSQSPRYKVAKRGQDVALRCDPISGHVSLFWYQQALGQGPEFLTYFQNEAQLDKSGLPSDRFFAERPEGSVSTLKIQRTQQEDSAVYLCASSLGYDTQYFGPGTRLTVL.

This clonotype was seen only once. At one end, the junction sequence differs from germline, possibly due to a read error. This chain connects TRBV11-2 to TRBJ2-1; D not certain. The germline CDR1 and CDR2 sequences are SGHAT and FQNNGV. The CDR3 totals 15 residues. The CDR3 nucleotides are TGTGCCAGCAGCTTAGAGGAAGGAAGTACCGGTGAGCAATTCTTC. It translates to CASSLEEGSTGEQFF.

This sequence joins TRBV6-5 and TRBJ1-1, with D perhaps TRBD1 (5 bases). Germline loops: CDR1 MNHEY, CDR2 SVGAGI. V was trimmed by 6 bases and J by 6 bases, leaving 11 bases between them. The CDR3 totals 12 residues. The CDR3 reads CASRGDSSEAFF. The DNA for the CDR3 is TGTGCCAGCAGAGGAGACAGTTCTGAAGCTTTCTTT.

This clonotype showed up just a few times. V and J are TRBV11-3 and TRBJ2-6, with D possibly matching TRBD2 (7 bases). The V gene lost 4 bases and the J gene lost 3 bases, with 13 bases spanning the gap. Germline lookup yields CDR1 SGHNT and CDR2 YENEEA. The CDR3 is 16 residues long. The CDR3 region is CASSSGGAGGANVLTF. Written as DNA, the CDR3 is TGTGCCAGCAGCTCTGGGGGGGCGGGTGGGGCCAACGTCCTGACTTTC. Drawing the rest from reference TRBV11-3 and TRBJ2-6, the complete variable domain is EAGVVQSPRYKIIEKKQPVAFWCNPISGHNTLYWYLQNLGQGPELLIRYENEEAVDDSQLPKDRFSAERLKGVDSTLKIQPAELGDSAVYLCASSSGGAGGANVLTFGAGSRLTVL.

A word on this clonotype: Given a much more abundant clone one base away, this may be a read error. Here the CDR3 reads CASSLAGPYQGTQYF. CDR3 nucleotide sequence: TGTGCCAGCAGCTTGGCGGGGCCGTACCAAGGGACCCAGTACTTC. J is TRBJ2-5 and V is TRBV5-4; perhaps D is TRBD1 or TRBD2 (5 bases each). The CDR3 totals 15 residues. The germline gives CDR1 SGHNT, CDR2 YYREEE (reference sequence).

A word on this clonotype: The germline gene is not matched at one end of the junction; a read error may be the cause. The chain employs TRBV5-5 and TRBJ2-7; D is undetermined. The CDR3 totals 14 residues. Germline V gene data show CDR1 as SGHKS and CDR2 as YYEKEE (reference sequence). CDR3 protein: CANSLLVGSYEQYF. CDR3 sequence (DNA): TGTGCCAACAGCTTGCTAGTGGGCTCCTACGAGCAGTACTTC. The full variable domain, its missing parts supplied by reference TRBV5-5 and TRBJ2-7, is DAGVTQSPTHLIKTRGQQVTLRCSPISGHKSVSWYQQVLGQGPQFIFQYYEKEERGRGNFPDRFSARQFPNYSSELNVNALLLGDSALYLCANSLLVGSYEQYFGPGTRLTVT.

Concerning this clonotype itself: Lacking the conserved final phenylalanine or tryptophan, this CDR3 likely reflects a read error. Because the CDR3's place on the DNA is in doubt, the DNA is left out and the CDR3 is given as listed by TCRdb. The chain joins TRBV6-6 to TRBJ1-4; no DNA check was done on the table's D call, TRBD1. The CDR3 numbers 14 amino acids, ends counted. Germline V CDR1 and CDR2: MNHNY, SVGAGI (reference sequence). The CDR3 sequence: CASCYGAAGEKMFC.

A single count supports this clonotype. The chain combines TRBV28 with TRBJ2-7; D unresolved. V was trimmed by 4 bases and J by 8 bases, leaving 15 bases between them. This CDR3 is built from 13 residues. Germline V lookup: CDR1 MDHEN, CDR2 SYDVKM. CDR3 nucleotide sequence: TGTGCCAGCAGTTGGTCCGAACCGCATAAGCAGTACTTC. Protein product: CASSWSEPHKQYF.

This clonotype has just one count. Since no conserved phenylalanine or tryptophan closes the CDR3, a read error is the likely cause. The rearrangement uses TRBV11-2 and TRBJ1-3; 7 bases agree with TRBD1. The CDR3 contains 13 residues. Germline V gene sequence: CDR1 SGHAT, CDR2 FQNNGV. V gave up 9 bases and J gave up 4 bases; unmatched junction bases: 6. The CDR3 reads CARSRTGGNTIYL. As DNA, the CDR3 is TGTGCCAGGAGCCGGACAGGAGGAAACACCATATATTTA.

Worth noting for this clonotype: A single base separates this from a much larger clone, so it may be a read error. The chain combines TRBV5-1 with TRBJ2-7; 10 nucleotides line up with TRBD1. The CDR3 spans 14 residues. CDR1 is SGHRS, CDR2 YFSETQ, per germline. The V gene end was trimmed by 4 bases and the J gene end by 6 bases; junction bases not matched to a gene: 7. CDR3 residues: CASSKGQGDSEQYF. The CDR3 nucleotides read TGCGCCAGCAGCAAAGGACAGGGGGATAGCGAGCAGTACTTC.

This rearrangement joins TRBV18 to TRBJ1-3; D not resolved. The CDR3 covers 12 residues. V was clipped by 3 bases and J by 11 bases, with 11 bases between them. CDR1 is KGHSH, CDR2 LQKENI, per germline. Here the CDR3 reads CASSPRDSAIYF. The CDR3 nucleotides are TGTGCCAGCTCACCCCGGGATTCGGCCATATATTTT.

This clonotype was counted many times. This chain joins TRBV10-3 and TRBJ2-3, with 8 bases aligning to TRBD2. The germline V gene has CDR1 ENHRY and CDR2 SYGVKD. The V segment lost 6 bases and the J segment 5 bases; nucleotides outside the gene matches: 4. This CDR3 has 13 amino acids. CDR3 bases: TGTGCCATCAGACAAGCGGGAGAAGATACGCAGTATTTT. Translated, it gives CAIRQAGEDTQYF.

The genes are TRBV29-1 and TRBJ2-1, with D possibly being TRBD1 (5 bases). Germline CDR1 and CDR2: SQVTM and ANQGSEA. The CDR3 spans 13 residues. V lost 6 bases, J lost 12 bases, and 21 bases lay in between. In DNA, the CDR3 is TGCAGCGTCGAACAGGAGTACGTGGGTGTGCAGTTCTTC. Amino acid sequence: CSVEQEYVGVQFF.

This clonotype has just a few counts. Here the CDR3 DNA reads TGTGCCAGCTCCTTCTGGGGACTTACAGGGGGAGATACGCAGTATTTT. As protein: CASSFWGLTGGDTQYF. The chain is built from TRBV7-9 and TRBJ2-3; 8 nucleotides match TRBD1. The CDR3 loop spans 16 amino acids. V lost 8 bases, J lost 5 bases, and 15 bases stayed unmatched. Germline values: CDR1 SEHNR, CDR2 FQNEAQ (reference sequence).

As regards this clonotype: One end of the junction is discordant with germline, which a read error may explain. The J gene is TRBJ2-1, the V gene TRBV29-1, with TRBD2 matching 9 bases. This CDR3 has 13 residues. Germline V gives CDR1 SQVTM, CDR2 ANQGSEA. The CDR3 protein is CSTKAGGFREQLF. CDR3 nucleotides: TGTAGCACTAAAGCGGGAGGTTTCCGTGAGCAGCTCTTC.

A word on this clonotype: One end of the junction fails to match germline, which may point to a read error. The chain joins TRBV28 to TRBJ2-1; TRBD2 might be the D (5 bases). Germline values: CDR1 MDHEN, CDR2 SYDVKM. This CDR3 comprises 15 residues. The CDR3 spells CASTPRRVFYNEHFF. The CDR3 region has the DNA TGTGCCAGCACCCCGCGGCGGGTTTTTTACAATGAGCACTTCTTC.

On this clonotype: Because the CDR3 is missing its conserved closing phenylalanine or tryptophan, this is likely a read error. The rearrangement uses TRBV11-3 and TRBJ1-1; 9 nucleotides match TRBD1. CDR1 and CDR2 (germline): SGHNT, YENEEA. The CDR3 runs to 15 residues. CDR3 DNA: TGTGCCAGTAGCTTAGGTAGGACAGGGGTTCCTGAAGCTTTCTAT. It yields the protein CASSLGRTGVPEAFY.

Concerning this clonotype: The CDR3 does not end in the conserved phenylalanine or tryptophan, so this is likely a read error. The chain couples TRBV11-2 to TRBJ2-5; TRBD2 matches 11 bases. The CDR3 contains 16 residues. Germline CDR1 SGHAT, CDR2 FQNNGV. Losses at the gene ends were 11 bases for V and 4 bases for J; bases not matched to a gene: 15. The CDR3 nucleotides are TGTGCCTGCGGCCCGTCATCCGGACTAGCGGGAGAGACCCAGTACTTA. Translated: CACGPSSGLAGETQYL.

In regard to this clonotype: A read error may explain this, as a much larger clone is one base away. V is TRBV4-2 and J is TRBJ1-1, with D uncertain. The CDR3 extends over 14 amino acids. In germline, CDR1 is LGHNA, CDR2 YNFKEQ. CDR3 sequence (DNA): TGTGCCATCAGCCAGCACCAAGTGAACACTGAAGCTTTCTTT. It codes for CAISQHQVNTEAFF.

Points on this clonotype: A much larger clone sits a single nucleotide away, making a read error possible. The rearrangement joins TRBV5-1 to TRBJ1-1; D is unresolved. The CDR3 has 16 residues. Trimming took off 0 bases at V and 7 bases at J, with 19 bases between the two ends. Germline values: CDR1 SGHRS, CDR2 YFSETQ. The DNA for the CDR3 is TGCGCCAGCAGCTTGGCCGTTGGGTTGGGCGGCATTGAAGCTTTCTTT. Protein sequence: CASSLAVGLGGIEAFF.

This clonotype showed up just once. A read error may account for a junction end that differs from germline. The genes are TRBV4-1 and TRBJ2-3; TRBD1 matches 10 bases. Germline values: CDR1 MGHRA, CDR2 YSYEKL. This CDR3 spans 17 amino acids. The CDR3 DNA reads TGCGTCAGCAGCCACCTGGTGGGACAGGGGACGCCGAGTTGGCAGTATTTT. This translates into CVSSHLVGQGTPSWQYF.

The gene calls are TRBV28 and TRBJ2-2; D may be TRBD1 or TRBD2 (5 bases each). The V gene lost 2 bases and the J gene lost 1 base, with 23 bases spanning the gap. The CDR3 consists of 20 residues. Germline V gives CDR1 MDHEN, CDR2 SYDVKM. The CDR3 sequence: CASSLRRRRRTDMNTGELFF. CDR3 nucleotides: TGTGCCAGCAGTTTAAGAAGGAGGCGACGGACGGACATGAACACCGGGGAGCTGTTTTTT.

Note on this clonotype: A read error may explain this, as a much larger clone is one base away. The rearrangement joins TRBV5-6 to TRBJ2-1; D is unresolved. Germline lookup yields CDR1 SGHDT and CDR2 YYEEEE. The CDR3 is 16 amino acids. The CDR3 nucleotides are TGTGCCAACAGCTTGGAGATTGGTCTGCTTTGGAATGAGCAGTTCTTC. Residues: CANSLEIGLLWNEQFF.

About this clonotype: An end of the junction differs from the germline gene, which may be a read error. The V gene is TRBV7-9, the J gene TRBJ2-1, with a weak D call TRBD1 (6 bases). From germline, CDR1 is SEHNR and CDR2 FQNEAQ (reference sequence). This CDR3 has 13 residues. This CDR3 is CVRGRGSCNEQFF. The CDR3 bases are TGTGTCAGGGGAAGAGGCTCCTGCAATGAGCAGTTCTTC.

At least ten counts were recorded for this clonotype. The chain couples TRBV5-4 to TRBJ2-1; 9 nucleotides line up with TRBD2. With 4 bases clipped from V and 2 bases from J, the junction kept 7 bases outside the gene matches. Looked up from germline, CDR1 is SGHNT and CDR2 is YYREEE (reference sequence). This CDR3 contains 16 residues. The CDR3 DNA is TGTGCCAGCAGCGAAGGACTAGCGCAAACCTACAATGAGCAGTTCTTC. It translates to CASSEGLAQTYNEQFF.

This clonotype was counted once. The conserved final phenylalanine or tryptophan is absent from the CDR3, which likely points to a read error. Because the CDR3's place on the DNA is in doubt, the DNA is left out and the CDR3 is given as listed by TCRdb. The V and J genes are TRBV11-3 and TRBJ2-1; TRBD2, as called in the table, went unchecked against the DNA. The length of the CDR3 is 15 amino acids, counting both ends. Germline-derived CDR1 and CDR2 are SGHNT and YENEEA. The CDR3 loop is CASSLLAGDYNERFP.

Note on this clonotype: The final CDR3 position lacks the conserved phenylalanine or tryptophan, pointing to a likely read error. The CDR3 DNA reads TGTGCCAGCAGTCGGGACAGGGGAGAGACCCAGTACTTA. Its translation is CASSRDRGETQYL. The chain combines TRBV2 with TRBJ2-5; 10 positions match TRBD1. Germline CDR1 is SNHLY and CDR2 is FYNNEI. V was pared by 5 bases and J by 4 bases, with 1 base of the junction left unmatched. This CDR3 is 13 amino acids long.

This chain connects TRBV12-5 to TRBJ2-2; D gene unclear. Germline V gene lookup returns CDR1 LGHNT and CDR2 FRNRAP. This CDR3 comprises 15 residues. Trimming pared 8 bases from V and 0 bases from J, leaving 13 bases between. In DNA form, the CDR3 reads TGTGCTAGTAGTCTTCAGATTACGAACACCGGGGAGCTGTTTTTT. This sequence encodes CASSLQITNTGELFF.

For this clonotype: This may be a read error, as it is one base from a much larger clone. The rearrangement joins TRBV10-2 to TRBJ2-7; D is unclear. The CDR3 is 13 amino acids. Trimming pared 7 bases from V and 1 base from J, leaving 11 bases between. Germline loops: CDR1 WSHSY, CDR2 SAAADI. The CDR3 nucleotides are TGCGCCAGCATAGGTCTGCTATCCTACGAGCAGTACTTC. As protein: CASIGLLSYEQYF.